This T cell receptor beta chain was profiled in a study of blood T cell repertoires in COVID-19. Background on the study: Donors in the United States, Italy and Spain gave samples during acute or convalescent COVID-19. PBMCs, B-cell-depleted T cells, or T cells were the source of the cDNA or gDNA that made up the material.

Authors' processing steps: The assay estimated nucleated cells by amplifying reference gene primers. Assay: immunoSEQ multiplex PCR; the TCRdb copy retains only in-frame clones and omits some. V, J and clone size were drawn from that table, and D and trimming were deduced from the DNA. This table holds about 180,000 clones, approximately 90% found once. Seattle-derived patients entered the study during active infection and were followed longitudinally. Trimming cost V 3 bases and J 2 bases, with 11 bases left between them. Germline values: CDR1 WSHSY, CDR2 SAAADI. The CDR3 sequence is 15 residues long.

Sequenced: peripheral blood. This receptor was taken from a woman in her 70s with COVID-19, enrolled during active disease. V gene TRBV10-2 combines with J gene TRBJ1-3; D uncertain. The CDR3 is CASSDRFLAGNTIYF. For the CDR3, the DNA is TGCGCCAGCAGTGACAGGTTTTTGGCTGGAAACACCATATATTTT.